Following are 28 T cell receptor beta chains from one sample sequenced in a study of T cells in tumors after PD-1 blockade. Assay used: immunoSEQ multiplex PCR; TCRdb lists only in-frame clones, some missing. The data hold some 4,000 clones, with over 60% observed a single time. Sequencing used tumor tissue, obtained before anti-PD-1 treatment. The receptors were sampled from a human donor with basal cell carcinoma.

This clone occurred a few times. The V call is TRBV9, the J call TRBJ2-2, with D unresolved. Trimming removed 2 bases at V and 6 bases at J, with 5 bases between. The CDR3 length is 12 residues. Germline V gene sequence: CDR1 SGDLS, CDR2 YYNGEE. As DNA, the CDR3 is TGTGCCAGCAGCGTCGTTTCCGGGGAGCTGTTTTTT. Translating it yields CASSVVSGELFF.

The rearrangement uses TRBV18 and TRBJ1-2, with D unclear. Trimming removed 6 bases from V and 0 bases from J, with 14 bases in between. This CDR3 has 15 amino acids. Germline lookup yields CDR1 KGHSH and CDR2 LQKENI. CDR3 in DNA: TGTGCCAGCTCTCCGTTCGGGGATCCTAACTATGGCTACACCTTC. Translation: CASSPFGDPNYGYTF.

This rearrangement joins TRBV19 to TRBJ1-2, with a tentative D call TRBD1 (5 bases). The CDR3 sequence is 19 residues long. Germline CDR1 and CDR2: LNHDA and SQIVND (reference sequence). The germline V and J ends were trimmed by 0 bases and 4 bases, with 24 bases remaining between them. In DNA form, the CDR3 reads TGTGCCAGTAGTATAGATTCCTGGCGGGTGGGACCGACCATCTATGGCTACACCTTC. Protein: CASSIDSWRVGPTIYGYTF.

The gene calls are TRBV27 and TRBJ2-2; possibly TRBD2 for D (7 bases). Trimming took off 2 bases at V and 3 bases at J, with 10 bases between the two ends. CDR1 and CDR2 from the germline V gene are MNHEY and SMNVEV (reference sequence). The CDR3 runs to 15 residues. The CDR3 nucleotides read TGTGCCAGCAGTTTACGAGGGGGGGACACCGGGGAGCTGTTTTTT. Amino acids: CASSLRGGDTGELFF.

This chain connects TRBV19 to TRBJ1-3; D is unclear. Trimming cost V 2 bases and J 0 bases, with 20 bases left between them. CDR3 length: 19 residues. Germline CDR1 reads LNHDA; CDR2 reads SQIVND (reference sequence). CDR3 region: CASSIFGSASYSSGNTIYF. The CDR3 coding sequence is TGTGCCAGTAGTATATTCGGGTCAGCGTCCTACTCCTCTGGAAACACCATATATTTT. The full variable domain, with the rest looked up from reference TRBV19 and TRBJ1-3, is DGGITQSPKYLFRKEGQNVTLSCEQNLNHDAMYWYRQDPGQGLRLIYYSQIVNDFQKGDIAEGYSVSREKKESFPLTVTSAQKNPTAFYLCASSIFGSASYSSGNTIYFGEGSWLTVV.

This clone was detected only once. The chain joins TRBV19 to TRBJ2-3; 11 positions agree with TRBD1. Looked up from germline, CDR1 is LNHDA and CDR2 is SQIVND (reference sequence). The CDR3 loop spans 14 amino acids. The J segment lost 4 bases and the V segment lost 6 bases, leaving 3 bases of the junction unmatched. The CDR3 here is CASRRTGGPDTQYF. DNA for the CDR3: TGTGCCAGTAGACGGACAGGGGGCCCAGATACGCAGTATTTT.

This chain links TRBV10-3 with TRBJ2-1; the D is unclear. CDR3 length: 11 residues. Looked up from germline, CDR1 is ENHRY and CDR2 is SYGVKD. Trimming stripped 3 bases from V and 7 bases from J, with 4 bases between. The CDR3 is CAISEGNEQFF. In nucleotides, the CDR3 is TGTGCCATCAGTGAAGGGAATGAGCAGTTCTTC.

This chain joins TRBV7-2 and TRBJ1-1; a possible D gene is TRBD1 (5 bases). The germline V gene has CDR1 SGHTA and CDR2 FQGNSA. The CDR3 totals 16 residues. Between the trimmed V and J ends, which lost 3 bases and 5 bases, there was a span of 19 bases. CDR3 coding DNA: TGTGCCAGCAGCTTGTTAATGGGGCAGGGAGGGACTGAAGCTTTCTTT. The encoded protein is CASSLLMGQGGTEAFF.

The rearrangement links TRBV3-1 (or the pseudogene TRBV3-2) to TRBJ1-2; D not certain. This CDR3 spans 15 amino acids. Germline V gene data show CDR1 as LGHDT and CDR2 as YNNKEL (reference sequence). The ends were cut back, 0 bases at V and 4 bases at J, with 12 bases in the middle. DNA for the CDR3: TGTGCCAGCAGCCAAGAGCCAAGAATCCCCTATGGCTACACCTTC. Translated, it gives CASSQEPRIPYGYTF.

This clone was counted only a few times. The CDR3 DNA follows: TGTGCCAGCAGCCGAAAAGGGGATGAGCAGTTCTTC. It translates to CASSRKGDEQFF. V gene TRBV14 combines with J gene TRBJ2-1, with D maybe TRBD1 (5 bases). Trimming took 4 bases from V and 8 from J, leaving 9 bases between them. Germline CDR1 reads SGHDN; CDR2 reads FVKESK. CDR3 length: 12 amino acids.

This chain links TRBV19 with TRBJ1-2; D is perhaps TRBD1 (6 bases). V was pared by 7 bases and J by 4 bases, with 16 bases between. Germline V gene sequence: CDR1 LNHDA, CDR2 SQIVND (reference sequence). This CDR3 has 14 residues. The DNA for the CDR3 is TGTGCCAGTACCCCTTTAGGGACATCCTATGGCTACACCTTC. The encoded protein is CASTPLGTSYGYTF.

The CDR3 loop is CASSLAGAGRDTQYF. CDR3 bases: TGCGCCAGCAGCTTGGCCGGGGCAGGGAGGGATACGCAGTATTTT. The chain couples TRBV5-1 to TRBJ2-3; D is possibly TRBD2 (6 bases). The V gene's germline CDR1 is SGHRS and CDR2 YFSETQ. Trimming removed 0 bases from V and 6 bases from J, with 14 bases in between. This CDR3 is 15 amino acids long.

The DNA of the CDR3 is TGTGCCAGCAGTTACGAATCAATGAACATTCAGTACTTC. Its translation: CASSYESMNIQYF. The V call is TRBV6-2 or TRBV6-3, the J call TRBJ2-4; D is unresolved. V lost 2 bases and J 7 bases, leaving 9 bases between the germline ends. This CDR3 contains 13 residues. Germline V gene lookup returns CDR1 MNHEY and CDR2 SVGEGT.

CDR3 protein: CASSQSGLAGNEQFF. The DNA for the CDR3 is TGCGCCAGCAGCCAGAGTGGCCTAGCGGGTAATGAGCAGTTCTTC. The J gene is TRBJ2-1, the V gene TRBV4-3; 8 nucleotides align to TRBD2. The CDR3 is made up of 15 amino acids. CDR1 LGHNA and CDR2 YSLEER come from the germline V gene. Germline trimming cut 3 bases from V and 7 bases from J; bases unmatched to any gene: 8.

The chain employs TRBV4-2 and TRBJ1-1; TRBD1 aligns across 10 bases. The CDR3 totals 16 residues. After removal of 3 bases from V and 5 bases from J, the junction contained 9 bases not matched to a gene. Per germline, CDR1 LGHNA and CDR2 YNFKEQ. CDR3 nucleotides: TGTGCCAGCAGCCAGGCCCGGACAGGGGGAAAGACTGAAGCTTTCTTT. Protein product: CASSQARTGGKTEAFF.

This clone was observed a few times. The chain links TRBV7-9 to TRBJ2-2; 12 bases are shared with TRBD1. The CDR3 covers 16 residues. V trimming: 5 bases; J trimming: 4 bases; junction bases outside the gene matches: 5. Germline V lookup: CDR1 SEHNR, CDR2 FQNEAQ (reference sequence). This CDR3 reads CASSRDRGPSTGELFF. DNA of the CDR3: TGTGCCAGCAGCCGGGACAGGGGGCCGTCCACCGGGGAGCTGTTTTTT. The complete variable domain, with remaining parts taken from reference TRBV7-9 and TRBJ2-2, reads DTGVSQNPRHKITKRGQNVTFRCDPISEHNRLYWYRQTLGQGPEFLTYFQNEAQLEKSRLLSDRFSAERPKGSFSTLEIQRTEQGDSAMYLCASSRDRGPSTGELFFGEGSRLTVL.

This clone was seen only once. CDR3: CASRPSTGEKLFF. CDR3 DNA: TGTGCCAGCAGACCCAGTACTGGGGAAAAACTGTTTTTT. The chain uses TRBV2 and TRBJ1-4, with D hard to call. Germline V gene sequence: CDR1 SNHLY, CDR2 FYNNEI. The CDR3 is 13 residues long. The V end was cut by 6 bases, the J end by 8 bases, with 13 bases between.

This chain joins TRBV27 and TRBJ2-5, with D perhaps TRBD1 or TRBD2 (6 bases each). The CDR3 is made up of 13 amino acids. Germline CDR1 is MNHEY and CDR2 is SMNVEV (reference sequence). V was clipped by 6 bases and J by 4 bases, with 12 bases between them. CDR3 coding DNA: TGTGCCAGCAGGGTACAGGGAGGAGAGACCCAGTACTTC. Encoded protein: CASRVQGGETQYF.

The chain is built from TRBV27 and TRBJ2-3; TRBD1 matches 9 bases. The CDR3 sequence is 16 residues long. Unmatched junction bases numbered 9, after V lost 6 bases and J lost 2 bases. Looked up from germline, CDR1 is MNHEY and CDR2 is SMNVEV (reference sequence). The CDR3 coding sequence is TGTGCCAGCAGCCCTGGGACAGGGCAAATCACAGATACGCAGTATTTT. Protein product: CASSPGTGQITDTQYF.

The genes are TRBV27 and TRBJ2-5, with TRBD2 matching 11 bases. The CDR3 length is 15 residues. J gave up 1 base and V 3 bases, and 1 base lay outside the gene matches. CDR1 and CDR2 from the germline V gene are MNHEY and SMNVEV (reference sequence). The CDR3 DNA is TGTGCCAGCAGTTTCCTAGCGGGAGGCCAAGAGACCCAGTACTTC. It is translated as CASSFLAGGQETQYF.

CDR3 sequence (DNA): TGCGCCAGCAGCTTCAGGGCGGGAGCCTACGAGCAGTACTTC. Protein: CASSFRAGAYEQYF. V usage is TRBV5-1 and J usage is TRBJ2-7; 7 bases are shared with TRBD2. V lost 2 bases, J lost 2 bases, and 4 bases stayed unmatched. The CDR3 has 14 residues. The germline CDR1 and CDR2 sequences are SGHRS and YFSETQ.

By frequency in the sample, this clone is large. This chain links TRBV6-2 or TRBV6-3 with TRBJ2-2, with D uncertain. The germline V gene has CDR1 MNHEY and CDR2 SVGEGT. The V end was cut by 5 bases, the J end by 7 bases, with 11 bases between. The CDR3 is 13 residues long. The CDR3 here is CASSLGPHGELFF. CDR3 DNA sequence: TGTGCCAGCAGTCTAGGACCTCACGGGGAGCTGTTTTTT.

V and J are TRBV7-9 and TRBJ2-2; D not resolved. CDR3 size: 16 residues. Trimming removed 2 bases from V and 3 bases from J, with 13 bases in between. Per germline, CDR1 SEHNR and CDR2 FQNEAQ (reference sequence). The CDR3 here is CASSLKGNVDTGELFF. As DNA, the CDR3 is TGTGCCAGCAGCTTAAAGGGAAATGTAGACACCGGGGAGCTGTTTTTT.

This clone was picked up a small number of times. The J gene is TRBJ1-1, the V gene TRBV7-2; D possibly corresponds to TRBD1 (6 bases). V lost 5 bases to trimming and J lost 0 bases, with 13 bases between them. CDR1 is SGHTA and CDR2 is FQGNSA in the germline V gene. CDR3 length: 15 amino acids. The CDR3 sequence is CASSPQGLVNTEAFF. In DNA, the CDR3 is TGTGCCAGCAGCCCACAGGGTCTCGTGAACACTGAAGCTTTCTTT.

The chain has TRBV18 and TRBJ2-7; tentative D call: TRBD2 (6 bases). The V end was cut by 2 bases, the J end by 5 bases, with 10 bases between. Germline V gives CDR1 KGHSH, CDR2 LQKENI. There are 13 residues in the CDR3. The DNA for the CDR3 is TGTGCCAGCTCACCAGGGACGGGGGACGAGCAGTACTTC. Translation: CASSPGTGDEQYF. The variable domain in full, completed from reference TRBV18 and TRBJ2-7, reads NAGVMQNPRHLVRRRGQEARLRCSPMKGHSHVYWYRQLPEEGLKFMVYLQKENIIDESGMPKERFSAEFPKEGPSILRIQQVVRGDSAAYFCASSPGTGDEQYFGPGTRLTVT.

The sample holds a few counts of this clone. CDR3 sequence (DNA): TGTGCCAGCAGTTACAACGCATGGGAATGGGACAGAATATGGAGCACTGAAGCTTTCTTT. It translates to CASSYNAWEWDRIWSTEAFF. V is TRBV6-2 or TRBV6-3 and J is TRBJ1-1; 7 nucleotides match TRBD1. The germline CDR1 and CDR2 sequences are MNHEY and SVGEGT. V lost 2 bases and J lost 4; bases outside the gene matches: 22. CDR3 size: 20 residues.

The J gene is TRBJ1-6, the V gene TRBV3-1 (or the pseudogene TRBV3-2); D is unclear. V shed 1 base and J shed 6 bases, with 10 bases lying between them. This CDR3 region has 15 residues. The V gene's germline CDR1 is LGHDT and CDR2 YNNKEL (reference sequence). The CDR3 DNA sequence: TGTGCCAGCAGCCAAGCGGGCAGTGGTAATTCACCCCTCCACTTT. This encodes CASSQAGSGNSPLHF.

This clone was observed a handful of times. V usage is TRBV20-1 and J usage is TRBJ2-1; tentative D call: TRBD2 (6 bases). The V and J ends lost 3 bases and 3 bases respectively, with 15 bases between them. The CDR3 is 15 amino acids. CDR1 is DFQATT and CDR2 is SNEGSKA in the germline V gene (reference sequence). In DNA, the CDR3 is TGCAGTGCTAGTGGTCCGGGACTCTACTACAATGAGCAGTTCTTC. It encodes CSASGPGLYYNEQFF.